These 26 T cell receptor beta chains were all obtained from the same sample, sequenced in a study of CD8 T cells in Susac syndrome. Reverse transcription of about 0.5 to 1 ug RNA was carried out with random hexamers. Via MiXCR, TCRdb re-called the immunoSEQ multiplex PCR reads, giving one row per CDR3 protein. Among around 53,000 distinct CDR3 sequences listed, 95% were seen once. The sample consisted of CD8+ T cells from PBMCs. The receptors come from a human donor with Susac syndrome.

The CDR3 DNA is TGTGCCAGCAGCTTGTCTTCGGACCGTTACACCATTGCAACTAATGAAAAACTGTTTTTT. This translates into CASSLSSDRYTIATNEKLFF. This sequence joins TRBV5-6 and TRBJ1-4, with D unresolved. From germline, CDR1 is SGHDT and CDR2 YYEEEE. V dropped 1 base and J dropped 0 bases, with 22 bases sitting between them. The CDR3 contains 20 residues.

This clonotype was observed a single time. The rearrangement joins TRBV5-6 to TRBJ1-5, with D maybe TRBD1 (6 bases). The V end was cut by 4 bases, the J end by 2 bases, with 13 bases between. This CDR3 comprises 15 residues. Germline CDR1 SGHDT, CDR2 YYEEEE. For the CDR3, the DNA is TGTGCCAGCAGCCCGGGGAGACAGGGCAATCAGCCCCAGCATTTT. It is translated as CASSPGRQGNQPQHF. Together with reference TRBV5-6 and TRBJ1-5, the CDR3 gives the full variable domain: DAGVTQSPTHLIKTRGQQVTLRCSPKSGHDTVSWYQQALGQGPQFIFQYYEEEERQRGNFPDRFSGHQFPNYSSELNVNALLLGDSALYLCASSPGRQGNQPQHFGDGTRLSIL.

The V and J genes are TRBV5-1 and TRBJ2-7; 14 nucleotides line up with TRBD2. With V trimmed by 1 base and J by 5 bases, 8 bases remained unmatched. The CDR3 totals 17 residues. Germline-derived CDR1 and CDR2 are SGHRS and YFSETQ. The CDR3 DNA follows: TGCGCCAGCAGCTTGCCCCCGACTAGCGGGGGGGCCGACGAGCAGTACTTC. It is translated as CASSLPPTSGGADEQYF.

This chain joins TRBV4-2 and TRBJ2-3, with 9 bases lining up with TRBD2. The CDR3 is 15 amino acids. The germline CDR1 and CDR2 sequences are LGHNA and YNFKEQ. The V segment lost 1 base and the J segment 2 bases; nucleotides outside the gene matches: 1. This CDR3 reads CASSQGGGATDTQYF. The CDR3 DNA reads TGTGCCAGCAGCCAAGGCGGGGGGGCCACAGATACGCAGTATTTT.

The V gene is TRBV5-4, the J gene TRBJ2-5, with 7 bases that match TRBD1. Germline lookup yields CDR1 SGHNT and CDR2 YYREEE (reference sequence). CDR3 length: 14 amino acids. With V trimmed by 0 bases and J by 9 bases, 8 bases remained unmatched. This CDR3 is CASSLEWDSEAQYF. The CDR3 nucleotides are TGTGCCAGCAGCTTGGAATGGGACAGTGAAGCCCAGTACTTC. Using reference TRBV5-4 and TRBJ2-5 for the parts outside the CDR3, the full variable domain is ETGVTQSPTHLIKTRGQQVTLRCSSQSGHNTVSWYQQALGQGPQFIFQYYREEENGRGNFPPRFSGLQFPNYSSELNVNALELDDSALYLCASSLEWDSEAQYFGPGTRLLVL.

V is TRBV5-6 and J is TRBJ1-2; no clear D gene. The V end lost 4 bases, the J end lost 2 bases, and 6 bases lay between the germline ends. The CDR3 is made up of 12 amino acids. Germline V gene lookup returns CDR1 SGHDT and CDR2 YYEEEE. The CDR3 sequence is CASSQNNYGYTF. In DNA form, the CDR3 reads TGTGCCAGCAGCCAGAACAACTATGGCTACACCTTC.

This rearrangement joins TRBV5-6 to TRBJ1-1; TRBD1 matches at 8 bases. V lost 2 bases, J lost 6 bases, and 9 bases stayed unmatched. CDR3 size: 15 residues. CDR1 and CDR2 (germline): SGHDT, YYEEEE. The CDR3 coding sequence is TGTGCCAGCAGCTTCGGACAGGGTTATTTAGCTGAAGCTTTCTTT. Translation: CASSFGQGYLAEAFF.

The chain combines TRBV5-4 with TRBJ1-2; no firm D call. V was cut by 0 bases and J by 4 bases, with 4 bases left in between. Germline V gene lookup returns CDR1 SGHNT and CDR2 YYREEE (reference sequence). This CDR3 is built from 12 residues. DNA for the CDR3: TGTGCCAGCAGCTTGGATGGCTATGGCTACACCTTC. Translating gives CASSLDGYGYTF.

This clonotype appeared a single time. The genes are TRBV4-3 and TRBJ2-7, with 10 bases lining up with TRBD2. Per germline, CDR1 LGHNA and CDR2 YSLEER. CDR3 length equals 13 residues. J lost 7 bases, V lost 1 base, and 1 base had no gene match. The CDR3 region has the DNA TGCGCCAGCAGCCAAGTGGGACTAGCGGAGCAGTACTTC. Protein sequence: CASSQVGLAEQYF.

The CDR3 sequence: CSAKDGQKETQYF. The CDR3 nucleotides read TGCAGCGCTAAAGACGGACAAAAAGAGACCCAGTACTTC. The chain links TRBV29-1 to TRBJ2-5; D is perhaps TRBD1 (5 bases). Trimming took off 7 bases at V and 3 bases at J, with 15 bases between the two ends. The CDR3 is 13 amino acids. Germline-derived CDR1 and CDR2 are SQVTM and ANQGSEA.

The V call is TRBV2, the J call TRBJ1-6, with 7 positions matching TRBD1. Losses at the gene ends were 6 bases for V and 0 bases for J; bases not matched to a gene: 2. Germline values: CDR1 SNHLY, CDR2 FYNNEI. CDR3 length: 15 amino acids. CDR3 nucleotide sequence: TGTGCCAGCAGGAGGGACAGCTCCTATAATTCACCCCTCCACTTT. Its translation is CASRRDSSYNSPLHF.

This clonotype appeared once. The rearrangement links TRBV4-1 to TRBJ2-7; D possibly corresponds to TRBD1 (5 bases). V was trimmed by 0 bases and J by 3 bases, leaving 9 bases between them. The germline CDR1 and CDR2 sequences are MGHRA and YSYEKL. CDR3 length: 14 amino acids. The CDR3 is CASSQDRTNYEQYF. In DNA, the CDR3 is TGCGCCAGCAGCCAAGACAGGACAAACTACGAGCAGTACTTC.

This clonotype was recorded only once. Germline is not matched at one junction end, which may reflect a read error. The CDR3 region has the DNA TGTGCCAGCAGCCCGAGGACTAGCATAGATACGCAGTATTTT. Protein product: CASSPRTSIDTQYF. The chain couples TRBV9 to TRBJ2-3; 8 bases agree with TRBD2. Germline assignment: CDR1 SGDLS and CDR2 YYNGEE. The CDR3 is 14 residues long. Using reference TRBV9 and TRBJ2-3 for the parts outside the CDR3, the full variable domain is DSGVTQTPKHLITATGQRVTLRCSPRSGDLSVYWYQQSLDQGLQFLIQYYNGEERAKGNILERFSAQQFPDLHSELNLSSLELGDSALYFCASSPRTSIDTQYFGPGTRLTVL.

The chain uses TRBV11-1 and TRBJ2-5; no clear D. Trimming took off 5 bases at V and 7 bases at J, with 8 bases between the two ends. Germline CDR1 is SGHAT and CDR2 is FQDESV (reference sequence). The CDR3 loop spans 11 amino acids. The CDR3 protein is CASSTKSTQYF. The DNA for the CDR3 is TGTGCCAGCAGCACCAAGTCGACCCAGTACTTC.

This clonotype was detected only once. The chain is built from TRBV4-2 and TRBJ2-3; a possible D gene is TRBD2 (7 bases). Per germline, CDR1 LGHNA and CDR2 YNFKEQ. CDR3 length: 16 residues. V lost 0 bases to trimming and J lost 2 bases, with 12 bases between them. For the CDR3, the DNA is TGTGCCAGCAGCCAAGAGCGGGGGCGGATCACAGATACGCAGTATTTT. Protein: CASSQERGRITDTQYF.

CDR3 nucleotides: TGTGCCAGCAGTCGTGGGGGGGACAGCCTAGACTACGAGCAGTACTTC. Translation: CASSRGGDSLDYEQYF. The V and J genes are TRBV6-1 and TRBJ2-7; D possibly uses TRBD1 or TRBD2 (7 bases each). Trimming removed 5 bases at V and 3 bases at J, with 20 bases between. Germline-derived CDR1 and CDR2 are MNHNS and SASEGT. The CDR3 runs 16 residues.

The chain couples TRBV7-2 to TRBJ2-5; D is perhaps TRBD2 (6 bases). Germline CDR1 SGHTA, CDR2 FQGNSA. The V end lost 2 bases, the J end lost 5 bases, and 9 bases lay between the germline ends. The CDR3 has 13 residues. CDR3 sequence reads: CASSLRSGETQYF. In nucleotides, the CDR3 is TGTGCCAGCAGCTTAAGGAGCGGGGAGACCCAGTACTTC.

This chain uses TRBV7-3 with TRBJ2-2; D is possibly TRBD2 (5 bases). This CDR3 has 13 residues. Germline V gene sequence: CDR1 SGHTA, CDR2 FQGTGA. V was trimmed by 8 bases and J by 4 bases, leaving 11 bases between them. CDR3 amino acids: CASGLAATGELFF. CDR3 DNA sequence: TGTGCCAGCGGACTGGCAGCCACCGGGGAGCTGTTTTTT.

In nucleotides, the CDR3 is TGTGCCAGCAGCCCAACAGGGGCGGTTAGCACAGATACGCAGTATTTT. Protein product: CASSPTGAVSTDTQYF. The gene calls are TRBV28 and TRBJ2-3; 7 nucleotides align to TRBD1. The CDR3 is 16 residues long. Trimming at V came to 6 bases and at J to 0 bases, leaving 9 bases not matched to a gene. Germline CDR1 and CDR2: MDHEN and SYDVKM. The complete variable domain, with remaining parts taken from reference TRBV28 and TRBJ2-3, reads DVKVTQSSRYLVKRTGEKVFLECVQDMDHENMFWYRQDPGLGLRLIYFSYDVKMKEKGDIPEGYSVSREKKERFSLILESASTNQTSMYLCASSPTGAVSTDTQYFGPGTRLTVL.

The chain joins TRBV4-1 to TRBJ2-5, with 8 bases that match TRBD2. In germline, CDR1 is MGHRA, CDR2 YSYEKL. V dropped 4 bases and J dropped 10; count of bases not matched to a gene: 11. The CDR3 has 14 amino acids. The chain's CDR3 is CASSPLAGGRVQYF. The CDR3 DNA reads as TGCGCCAGCAGCCCCCTAGCGGGCGGAAGGGTCCAGTACTTC.

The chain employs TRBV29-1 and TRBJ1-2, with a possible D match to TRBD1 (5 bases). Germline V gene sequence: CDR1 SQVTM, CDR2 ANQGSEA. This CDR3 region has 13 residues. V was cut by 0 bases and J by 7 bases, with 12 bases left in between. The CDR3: CSVEDRGIGGYTF. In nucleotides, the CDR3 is TGCAGCGTTGAAGATCGGGGGATCGGTGGCTACACCTTC.

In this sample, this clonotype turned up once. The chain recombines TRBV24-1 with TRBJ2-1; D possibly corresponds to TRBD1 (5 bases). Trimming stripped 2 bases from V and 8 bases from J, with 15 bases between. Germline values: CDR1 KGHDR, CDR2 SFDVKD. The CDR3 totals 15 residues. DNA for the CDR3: TGTGCCACCAGTGATTCCCAGGGCCGTCTTGATGAGCAGTTCTTC. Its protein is CATSDSQGRLDEQFF.

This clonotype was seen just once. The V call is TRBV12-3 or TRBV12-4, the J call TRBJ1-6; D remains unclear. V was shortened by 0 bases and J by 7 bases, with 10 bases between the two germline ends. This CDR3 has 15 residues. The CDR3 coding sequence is TGTGCCAGCAGTTTAGCGCTGGGCAGGAATTCACCCCTCCACTTT. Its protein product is CASSLALGRNSPLHF.

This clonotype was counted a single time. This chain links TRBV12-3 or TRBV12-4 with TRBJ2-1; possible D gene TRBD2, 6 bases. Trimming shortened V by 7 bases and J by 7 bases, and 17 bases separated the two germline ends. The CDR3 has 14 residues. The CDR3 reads CASTFGGRGNEQFF. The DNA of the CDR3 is TGTGCCAGCACCTTCGGGGGACGGGGAAATGAGCAGTTCTTC.

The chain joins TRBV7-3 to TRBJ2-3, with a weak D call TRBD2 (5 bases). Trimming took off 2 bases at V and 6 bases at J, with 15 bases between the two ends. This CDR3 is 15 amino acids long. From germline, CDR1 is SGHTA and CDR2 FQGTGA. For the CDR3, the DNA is TGTGCCAGCAGCTTACGGGGAGACCGGTCGGATACGCAGTATTTT. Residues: CASSLRGDRSDTQYF.

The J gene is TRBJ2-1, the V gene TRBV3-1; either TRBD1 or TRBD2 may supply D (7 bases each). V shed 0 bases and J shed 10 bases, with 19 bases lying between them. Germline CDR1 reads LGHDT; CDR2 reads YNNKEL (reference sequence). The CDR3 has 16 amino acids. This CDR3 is CASSQDPGGGSPEQFF. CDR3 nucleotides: TGTGCCAGCAGCCAAGATCCAGGGGGGGGCTCTCCGGAGCAGTTCTTC.